This T cell receptor beta chain was sequenced during a study of blood T cell repertoires in COVID-19. Across the whole study: The analysed material was cDNA or gDNA that came from T cells, B-cell-depleted T cells, or PBMCs.

This clone has just a few counts. Original analysis: It was from reference gene primer amplification that nucleated cell counts were estimated. Using immunoSEQ multiplex PCR, the repertoire was profiled, and TCRdb retains in-frame clones only, with some absent. V, J and clone size are taken as reported in that table, and D and trimming were inferred from the DNA itself. The sample has around 240,000 clones, approximately 90% seen once; the top ten hold approximately 1.2%. CDR1 and CDR2 (germline): LGHNA, YNFKEQ. V was trimmed by 0 bases and J by 4 bases, leaving 15 bases between them. CDR3 length: 16 residues.

The sequencing sample was made of PBMCs or T cells enriched from blood (not recorded which). The V call is TRBV4-2, the J call TRBJ1-1; D ambiguous. This receptor was identified in a human donor in a cohort exposed to, infected with or recovered from COVID-19 (not recorded which). The donor label of this sample is uncertain. Written as DNA, the CDR3 is TGTGCCAGCAGCCAAGATCGAGCAGGTCTAACCACTGAAGCTTTCTTT. This encodes CASSQDRAGLTTEAFF.